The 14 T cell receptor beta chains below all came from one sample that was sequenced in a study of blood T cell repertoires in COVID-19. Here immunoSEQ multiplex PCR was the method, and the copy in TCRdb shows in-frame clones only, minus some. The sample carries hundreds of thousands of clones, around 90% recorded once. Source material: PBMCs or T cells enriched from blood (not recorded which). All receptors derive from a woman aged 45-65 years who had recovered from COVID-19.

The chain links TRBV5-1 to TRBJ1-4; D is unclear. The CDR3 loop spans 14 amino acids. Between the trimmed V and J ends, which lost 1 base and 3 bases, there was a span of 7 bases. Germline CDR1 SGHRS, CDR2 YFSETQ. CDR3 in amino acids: CASSLTTPNEKLFF. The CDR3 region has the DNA TGCGCCAGCAGCTTGACAACACCTAATGAAAAACTGTTTTTT.

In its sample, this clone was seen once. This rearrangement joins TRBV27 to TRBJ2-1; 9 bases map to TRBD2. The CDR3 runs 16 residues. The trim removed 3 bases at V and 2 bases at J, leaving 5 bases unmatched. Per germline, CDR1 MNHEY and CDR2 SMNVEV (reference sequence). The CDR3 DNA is TGTGCCAGCAGTTTTGTTGGCGGGAGGGCCTACAATGAGCAGTTCTTC. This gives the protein CASSFVGGRAYNEQFF.

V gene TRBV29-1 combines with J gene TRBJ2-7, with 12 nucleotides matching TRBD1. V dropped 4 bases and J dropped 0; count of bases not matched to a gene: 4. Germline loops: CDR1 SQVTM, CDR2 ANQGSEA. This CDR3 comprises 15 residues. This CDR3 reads CSVVPGQGASYEQYF. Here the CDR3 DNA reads TGCAGCGTTGTCCCGGGACAGGGGGCCTCCTACGAGCAGTACTTC.

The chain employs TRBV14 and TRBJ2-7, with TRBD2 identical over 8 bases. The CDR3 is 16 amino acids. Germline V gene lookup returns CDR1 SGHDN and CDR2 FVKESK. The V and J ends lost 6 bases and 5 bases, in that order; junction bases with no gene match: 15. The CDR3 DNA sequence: TGTGCCAGCAGTCCTAGCCCCGGACTAGCATCCAACGAGCAGTACTTC. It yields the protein CASSPSPGLASNEQYF.

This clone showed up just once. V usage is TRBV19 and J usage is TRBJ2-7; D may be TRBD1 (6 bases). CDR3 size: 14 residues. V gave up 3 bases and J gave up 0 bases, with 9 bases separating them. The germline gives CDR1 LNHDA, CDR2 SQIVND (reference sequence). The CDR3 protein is CASSIQGSSYEQYF. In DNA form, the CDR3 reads TGTGCCAGTAGTATTCAGGGGAGCTCCTACGAGCAGTACTTC.

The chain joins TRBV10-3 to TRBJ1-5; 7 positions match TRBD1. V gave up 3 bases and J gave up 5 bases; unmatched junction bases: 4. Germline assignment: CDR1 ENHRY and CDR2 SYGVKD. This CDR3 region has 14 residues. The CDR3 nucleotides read TGTGCCATCAGTGAAACACAGGGGTATCAGCCCCAGCATTTT. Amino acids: CAISETQGYQPQHF.

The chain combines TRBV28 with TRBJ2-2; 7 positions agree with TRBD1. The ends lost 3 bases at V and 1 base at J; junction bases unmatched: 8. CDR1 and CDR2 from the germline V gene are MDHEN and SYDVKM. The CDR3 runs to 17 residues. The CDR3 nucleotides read TGTGCCAGCAGTTTTCTCTCGGGACAGAAGAACACCGGGGAGCTGTTTTTT. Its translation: CASSFLSGQKNTGELFF.

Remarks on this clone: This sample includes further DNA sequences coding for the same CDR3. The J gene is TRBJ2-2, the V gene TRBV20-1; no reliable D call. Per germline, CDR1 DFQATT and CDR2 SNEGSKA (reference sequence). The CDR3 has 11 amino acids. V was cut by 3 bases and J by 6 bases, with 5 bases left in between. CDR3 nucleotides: TGCAGTGCTAGTCGGTCCGGGGAGCTGTTTTTT. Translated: CSASRSGELFF.

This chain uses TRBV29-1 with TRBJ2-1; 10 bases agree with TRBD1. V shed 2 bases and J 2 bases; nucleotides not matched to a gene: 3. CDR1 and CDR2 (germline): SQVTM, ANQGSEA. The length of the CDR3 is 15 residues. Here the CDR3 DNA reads TGCAGCGTTGAAATGGGACAGGGGACCTACAATGAGCAGTTCTTC. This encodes CSVEMGQGTYNEQFF.

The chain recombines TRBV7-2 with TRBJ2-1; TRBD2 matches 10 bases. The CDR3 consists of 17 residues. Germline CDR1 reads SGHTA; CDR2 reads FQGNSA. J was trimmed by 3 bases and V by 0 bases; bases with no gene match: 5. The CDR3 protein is CASSLASSGSVYNEQFF. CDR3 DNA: TGTGCCAGCAGCTTAGCCTCTAGCGGGAGTGTCTACAATGAGCAGTTCTTC.

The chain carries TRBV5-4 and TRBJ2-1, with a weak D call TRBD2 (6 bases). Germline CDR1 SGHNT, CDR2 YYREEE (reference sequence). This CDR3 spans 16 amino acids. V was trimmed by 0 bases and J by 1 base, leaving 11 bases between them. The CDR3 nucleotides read TGTGCCAGCAGCTTGGGGGGCGGGATATCCTACAATGAGCAGTTCTTC. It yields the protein CASSLGGGISYNEQFF.

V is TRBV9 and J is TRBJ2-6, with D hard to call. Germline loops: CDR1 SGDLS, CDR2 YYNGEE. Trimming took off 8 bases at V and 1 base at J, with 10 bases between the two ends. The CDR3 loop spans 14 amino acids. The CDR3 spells CASFLSSGANVLTF. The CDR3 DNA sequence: TGTGCCAGTTTTCTGTCTTCTGGGGCCAACGTCCTGACTTTC.

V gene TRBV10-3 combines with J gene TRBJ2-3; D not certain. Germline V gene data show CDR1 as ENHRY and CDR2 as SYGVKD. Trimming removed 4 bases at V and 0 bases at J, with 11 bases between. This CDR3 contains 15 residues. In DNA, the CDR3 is TGTGCCATCAGTGTAAACGCGCCTAGCACAGATACGCAGTATTTT. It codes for CAISVNAPSTDTQYF.

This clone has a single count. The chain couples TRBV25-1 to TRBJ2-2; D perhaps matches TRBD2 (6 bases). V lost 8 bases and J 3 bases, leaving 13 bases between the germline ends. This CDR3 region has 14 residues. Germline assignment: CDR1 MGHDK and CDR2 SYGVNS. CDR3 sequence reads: CASQTGLDTGELFF. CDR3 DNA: TGTGCCAGCCAGACGGGACTCGACACCGGGGAGCTGTTTTTT. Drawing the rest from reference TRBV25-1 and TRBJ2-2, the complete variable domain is EADIYQTPRYLVIGTGKKITLECSQTMGHDKMYWYQQDPGMELHLIHYSYGVNSTEKGDLSSESTVSRIRTEHFPLTLESARPSHTSQYLCASQTGLDTGELFFGEGSRLTVL.